The present TCR beta chain was sequenced within a study of blood T cell repertoires in COVID-19. In the study overall: The United States, Italy and Spain were the sources of the acute and convalescent COVID-19 samples. Sources were T cells, B-cell-depleted T cells, or PBMCs; the material itself was cDNA or gDNA.

Original analysis: Reference gene primer amplification in the assay estimated nucleated cell counts. TCRdb keeps only in-frame clones here, not all; method: immunoSEQ multiplex PCR. D and trimming were read from the DNA, whereas the V and J calls and clone size are those reported in that table. This table has roughly 120,000 clones, about 90% appearing once. Trimming removed 2 bases from V and 9 bases from J, with 18 bases in between. CDR1 is SGHRS, CDR2 YFSETQ, per germline. The CDR3 is 15 amino acids. Sequencing was carried out using peripheral blood. This chain uses TRBV5-1 with TRBJ1-5; weak D call: TRBD1 (5 bases). This clonotype originated in a human donor in a cohort sampled during active COVID-19. The DNA for the CDR3 is TGCGCCAGCAGCTTAACATGGGGGGGTAGGACGCCCCAGCATTTT. Translation: CASSLTWGGRTPQHF.